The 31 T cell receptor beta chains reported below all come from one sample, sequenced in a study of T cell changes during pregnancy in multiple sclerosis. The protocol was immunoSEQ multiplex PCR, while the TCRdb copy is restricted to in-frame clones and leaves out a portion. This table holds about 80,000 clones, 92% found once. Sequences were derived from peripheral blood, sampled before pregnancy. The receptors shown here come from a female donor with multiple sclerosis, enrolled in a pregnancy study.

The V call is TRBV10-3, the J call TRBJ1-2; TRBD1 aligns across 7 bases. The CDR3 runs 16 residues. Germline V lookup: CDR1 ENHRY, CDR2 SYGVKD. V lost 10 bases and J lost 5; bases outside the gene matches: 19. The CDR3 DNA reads TGTGCCACCGACGAGGGCCACAGGGGCTCTAGGTATGGCTACACCTTC. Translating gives CATDEGHRGSRYGYTF.

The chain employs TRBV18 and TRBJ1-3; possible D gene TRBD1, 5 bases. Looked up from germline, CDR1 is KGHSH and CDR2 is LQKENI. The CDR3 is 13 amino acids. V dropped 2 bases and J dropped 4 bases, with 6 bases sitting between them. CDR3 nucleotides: TGTGCCAGCTCACCAGGGGCCGGAAACACCATATATTTT. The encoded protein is CASSPGAGNTIYF.

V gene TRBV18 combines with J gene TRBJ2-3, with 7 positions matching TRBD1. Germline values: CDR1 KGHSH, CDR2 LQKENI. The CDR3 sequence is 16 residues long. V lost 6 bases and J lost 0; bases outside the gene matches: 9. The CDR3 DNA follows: TGTGCCAGCTCCCCTGGGACAGCCTCTAGCACAGATACGCAGTATTTT. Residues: CASSPGTASSTDTQYF.

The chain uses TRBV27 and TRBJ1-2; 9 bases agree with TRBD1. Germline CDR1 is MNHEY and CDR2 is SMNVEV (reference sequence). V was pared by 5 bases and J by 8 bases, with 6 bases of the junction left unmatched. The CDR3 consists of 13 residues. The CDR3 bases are TGTGCCAGCAGTATAACAGGGGGCGTAGGCTACACCTTC. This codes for CASSITGGVGYTF.

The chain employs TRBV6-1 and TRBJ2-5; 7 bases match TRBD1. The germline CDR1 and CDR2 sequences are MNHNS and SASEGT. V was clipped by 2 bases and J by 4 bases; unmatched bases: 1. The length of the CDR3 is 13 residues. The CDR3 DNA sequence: TGTGCCAGCAGTGAAAGGGGGCTAGAGACCCAGTACTTC. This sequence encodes CASSERGLETQYF.

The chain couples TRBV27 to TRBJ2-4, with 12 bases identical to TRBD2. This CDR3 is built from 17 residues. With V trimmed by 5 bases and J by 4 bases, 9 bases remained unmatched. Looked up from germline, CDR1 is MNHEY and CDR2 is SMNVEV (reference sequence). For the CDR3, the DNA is TGTGCCAGCAGTCGACTAGCGGGGGAGCGGGTAAAAAACATTCAGTACTTC. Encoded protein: CASSRLAGERVKNIQYF.

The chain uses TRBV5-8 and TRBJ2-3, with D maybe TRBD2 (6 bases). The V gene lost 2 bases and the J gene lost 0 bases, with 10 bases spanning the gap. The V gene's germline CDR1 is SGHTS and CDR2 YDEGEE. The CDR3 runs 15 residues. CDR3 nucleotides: TGTGCCAGCAGCTTTGCGGGGAAAAGCACAGATACGCAGTATTTT. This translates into CASSFAGKSTDTQYF.

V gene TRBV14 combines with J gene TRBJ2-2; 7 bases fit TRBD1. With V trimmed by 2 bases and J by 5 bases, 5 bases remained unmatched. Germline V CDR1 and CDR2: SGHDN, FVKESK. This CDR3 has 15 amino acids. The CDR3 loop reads CASSQRQGWTGELFF. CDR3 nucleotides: TGTGCCAGCAGCCAAAGACAGGGTTGGACCGGGGAGCTGTTTTTT.

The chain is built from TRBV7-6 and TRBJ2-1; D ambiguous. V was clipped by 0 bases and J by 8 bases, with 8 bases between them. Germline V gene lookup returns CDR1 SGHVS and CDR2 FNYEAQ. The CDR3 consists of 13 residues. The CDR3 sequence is CASSLAPFHEQFF. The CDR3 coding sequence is TGTGCCAGCAGCTTAGCTCCTTTCCATGAGCAGTTCTTC.

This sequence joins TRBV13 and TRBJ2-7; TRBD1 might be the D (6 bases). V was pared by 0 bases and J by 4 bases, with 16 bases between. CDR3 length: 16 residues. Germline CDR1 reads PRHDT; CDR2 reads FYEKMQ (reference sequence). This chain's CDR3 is CASSLGRGGGEYEQYF. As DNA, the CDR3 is TGTGCCAGCAGCTTAGGCCGTGGGGGCGGCGAATACGAGCAGTACTTC.

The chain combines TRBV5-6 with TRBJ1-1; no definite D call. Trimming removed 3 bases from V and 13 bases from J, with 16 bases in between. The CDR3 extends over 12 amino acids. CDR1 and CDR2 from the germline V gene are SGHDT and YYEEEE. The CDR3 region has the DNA TGTGCCAGCAGCTGGGAGGGTTTGGGGTATTTCTTT. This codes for CASSWEGLGYFF.

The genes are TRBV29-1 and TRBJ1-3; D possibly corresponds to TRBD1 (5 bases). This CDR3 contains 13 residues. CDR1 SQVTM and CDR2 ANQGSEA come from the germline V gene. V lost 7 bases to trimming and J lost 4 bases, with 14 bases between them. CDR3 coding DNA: TGCAGCGCCCAGGGTGGGTACGGAAACACCATATATTTT. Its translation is CSAQGGYGNTIYF.

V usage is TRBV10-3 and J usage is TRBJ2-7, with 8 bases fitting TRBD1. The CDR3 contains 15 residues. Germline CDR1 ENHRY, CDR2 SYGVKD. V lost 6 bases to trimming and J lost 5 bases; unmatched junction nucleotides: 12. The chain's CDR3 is CAIRSETGGRDEQYF. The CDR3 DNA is TGTGCCATCAGAAGCGAAACAGGGGGTAGGGACGAGCAGTACTTC.

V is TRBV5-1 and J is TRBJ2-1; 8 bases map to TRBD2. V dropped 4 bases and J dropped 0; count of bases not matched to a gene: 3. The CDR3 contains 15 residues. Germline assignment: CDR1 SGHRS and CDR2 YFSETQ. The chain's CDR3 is CASSLSGGSYNEQFF. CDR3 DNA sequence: TGCGCCAGCAGCCTGAGCGGGGGCTCCTACAATGAGCAGTTCTTC.

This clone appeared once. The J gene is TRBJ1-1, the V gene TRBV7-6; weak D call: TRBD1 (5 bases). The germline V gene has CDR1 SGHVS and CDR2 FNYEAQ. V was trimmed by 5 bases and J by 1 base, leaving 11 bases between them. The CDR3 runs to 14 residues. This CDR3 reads CASSRGGKNTEAFF. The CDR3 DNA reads TGTGCCAGCAGCAGGGGCGGGAAGAACACTGAAGCTTTCTTT.

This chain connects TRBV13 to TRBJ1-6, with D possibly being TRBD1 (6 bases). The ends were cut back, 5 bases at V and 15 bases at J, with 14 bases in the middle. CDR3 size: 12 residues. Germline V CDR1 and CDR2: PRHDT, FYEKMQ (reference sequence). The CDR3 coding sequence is TGTGCCAGCAGCAATGACAGGACATTCCTCCACTTT. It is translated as CASSNDRTFLHF.

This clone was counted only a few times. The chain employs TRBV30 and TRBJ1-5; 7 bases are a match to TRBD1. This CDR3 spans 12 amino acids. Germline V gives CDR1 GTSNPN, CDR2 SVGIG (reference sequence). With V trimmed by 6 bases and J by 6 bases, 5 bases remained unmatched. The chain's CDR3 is CACDRVGQPQHF. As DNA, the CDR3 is TGTGCCTGTGACAGGGTTGGTCAGCCCCAGCATTTT. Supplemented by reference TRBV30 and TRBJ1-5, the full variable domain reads SQTIHQWPATLVQPVGSPLSLECTVEGTSNPNLYWYRQAAGRGLQLLFYSVGIGQISSEVPQNLSASRPQDRQFILSSKKLLLSDSGFYLCACDRVGQPQHFGDGTRLSIL.

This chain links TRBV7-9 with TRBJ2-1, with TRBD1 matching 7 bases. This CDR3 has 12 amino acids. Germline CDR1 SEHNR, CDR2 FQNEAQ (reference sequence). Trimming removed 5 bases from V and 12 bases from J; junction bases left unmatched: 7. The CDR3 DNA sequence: TGTGCCAGCAGCGCAGACAGGGATGGGCAGTTCTTC. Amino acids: CASSADRDGQFF.

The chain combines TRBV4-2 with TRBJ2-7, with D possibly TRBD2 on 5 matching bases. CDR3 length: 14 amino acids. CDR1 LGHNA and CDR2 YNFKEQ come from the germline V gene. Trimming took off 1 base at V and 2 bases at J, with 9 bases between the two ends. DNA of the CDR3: TGTGCCAGCAGCCAAGCGTCGGGGACCTACGAGCAGTACTTC. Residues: CASSQASGTYEQYF.

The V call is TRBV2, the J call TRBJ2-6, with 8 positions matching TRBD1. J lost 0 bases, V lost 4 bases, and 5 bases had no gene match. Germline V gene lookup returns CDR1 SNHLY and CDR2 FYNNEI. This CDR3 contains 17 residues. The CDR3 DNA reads TGTGCCAGCAGTGGCGCCCAGGGGGCCTCTGGGGCCAACGTCCTGACTTTC. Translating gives CASSGAQGASGANVLTF.

CDR3 residues: CASSGRTSGRDTQYF. In DNA, the CDR3 is TGTGCCAGCAGCGGGCGGACTAGCGGGAGAGATACGCAGTATTTT. The chain is built from TRBV7-6 and TRBJ2-3; 13 positions agree with TRBD2. J was trimmed by 5 bases and V by 5 bases; bases with no gene match: 4. Germline CDR1 and CDR2: SGHVS and FNYEAQ. This CDR3 has 15 residues.

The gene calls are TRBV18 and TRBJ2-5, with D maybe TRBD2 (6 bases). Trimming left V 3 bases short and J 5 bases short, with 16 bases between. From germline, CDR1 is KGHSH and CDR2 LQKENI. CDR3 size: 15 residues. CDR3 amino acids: CASSPNPPGGETQYF. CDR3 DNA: TGTGCCAGCTCACCTAATCCTCCTGGGGGGGAGACCCAGTACTTC.

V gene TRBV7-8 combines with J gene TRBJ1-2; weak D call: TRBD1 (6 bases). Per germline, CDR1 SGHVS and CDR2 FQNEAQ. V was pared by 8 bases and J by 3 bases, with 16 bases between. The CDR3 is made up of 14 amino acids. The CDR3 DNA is TGTGCCAGCGGGTTGGCAGGGGCGGACTATGGCTACACCTTC. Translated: CASGLAGADYGYTF. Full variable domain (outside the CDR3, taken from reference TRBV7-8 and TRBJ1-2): GAGVSQSPRYKVAKRGQDVALRCDPISGHVSLFWYQQALGQGPEFLTYFQNEAQLDKSGLPSDRFFAERPEGSVSTLKIQRTQQEDSAVYLCASGLAGADYGYTFGSGTRLTVV.

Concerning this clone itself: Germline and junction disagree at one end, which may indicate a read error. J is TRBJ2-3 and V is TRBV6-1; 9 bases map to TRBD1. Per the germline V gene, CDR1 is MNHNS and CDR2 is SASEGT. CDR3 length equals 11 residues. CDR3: CASSNRGRGDF. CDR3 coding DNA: TGTGCCAGCAGCAACAGGGGGCGCGGGGATTTT.

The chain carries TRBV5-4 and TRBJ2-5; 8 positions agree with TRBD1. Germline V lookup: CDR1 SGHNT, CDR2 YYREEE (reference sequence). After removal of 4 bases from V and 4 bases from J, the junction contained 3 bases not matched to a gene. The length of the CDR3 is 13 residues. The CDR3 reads CASSQDRGETQYF. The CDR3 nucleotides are TGTGCCAGCAGCCAAGACAGGGGAGAGACCCAGTACTTC.

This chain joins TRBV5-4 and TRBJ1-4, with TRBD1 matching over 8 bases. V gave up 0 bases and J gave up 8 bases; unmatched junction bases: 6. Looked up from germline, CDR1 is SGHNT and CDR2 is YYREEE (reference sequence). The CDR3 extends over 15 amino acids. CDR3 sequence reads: CASSLGQGAREKLFF. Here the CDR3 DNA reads TGTGCCAGCAGCTTGGGGCAGGGGGCAAGGGAAAAACTGTTTTTT. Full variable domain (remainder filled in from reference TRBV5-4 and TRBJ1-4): ETGVTQSPTHLIKTRGQQVTLRCSSQSGHNTVSWYQQALGQGPQFIFQYYREEENGRGNFPPRFSGLQFPNYSSELNVNALELDDSALYLCASSLGQGAREKLFFGSGTQLSVL.

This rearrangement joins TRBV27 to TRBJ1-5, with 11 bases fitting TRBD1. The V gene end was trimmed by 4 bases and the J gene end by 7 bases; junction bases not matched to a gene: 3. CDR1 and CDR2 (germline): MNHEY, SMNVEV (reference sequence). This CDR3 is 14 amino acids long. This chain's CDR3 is CASSWTGGGQPQHF. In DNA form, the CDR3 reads TGTGCCAGCAGTTGGACAGGGGGCGGGCAGCCCCAGCATTTT.

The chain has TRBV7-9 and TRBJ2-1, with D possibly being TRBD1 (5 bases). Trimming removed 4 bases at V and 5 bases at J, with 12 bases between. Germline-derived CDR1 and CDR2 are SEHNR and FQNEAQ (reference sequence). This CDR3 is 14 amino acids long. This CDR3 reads CASSSVQDNNEQFF. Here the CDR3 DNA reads TGTGCCAGCAGCTCGGTACAGGACAACAATGAGCAGTTCTTC.

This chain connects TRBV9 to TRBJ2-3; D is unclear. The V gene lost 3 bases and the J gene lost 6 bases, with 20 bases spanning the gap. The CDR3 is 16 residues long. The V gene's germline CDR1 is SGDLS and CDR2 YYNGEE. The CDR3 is CASSGTARWASDTQYF. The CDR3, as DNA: TGTGCCAGCAGCGGCACGGCCCGGTGGGCCTCGGATACGCAGTATTTT.

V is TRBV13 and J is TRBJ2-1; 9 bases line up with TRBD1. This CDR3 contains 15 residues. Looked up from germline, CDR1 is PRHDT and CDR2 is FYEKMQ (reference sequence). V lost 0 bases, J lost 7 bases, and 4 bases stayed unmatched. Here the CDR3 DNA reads TGTGCCAGCAGCTTAGGTGGGACAGGGAAGAATGAGCAGTTCTTC. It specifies CASSLGGTGKNEQFF.

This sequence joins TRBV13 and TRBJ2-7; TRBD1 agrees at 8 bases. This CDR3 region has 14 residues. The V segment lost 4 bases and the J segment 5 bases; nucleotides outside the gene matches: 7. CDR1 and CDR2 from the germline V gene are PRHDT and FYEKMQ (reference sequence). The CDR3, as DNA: TGTGCCAGCAGCTCCCGGGACAGGTCTCACGAGCAGTACTTC. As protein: CASSSRDRSHEQYF.